A selection of T cell receptor beta chains follows, all from one sample in a study of tumor-infiltrating lymphocytes in primary liver carcinoma. TCRdb passed the multiplex PCR reads through MiXCR, listing each CDR3 protein once. The data contain under 30,000 distinct CDR3 sequences, approximately 78% of them singletons. Input material: liver tumor tissue from sampling region 3. Receptor source: a man aged 40-49 years with primary liver carcinoma and hepatitis B virus infection. Both conserved end residues are part of each CDR3. The D gene is left open where the match is weak. Clone size is not always given. Where it is, it says once, few, many or a class for expanded clones.

many TRBJ2-7 TRBV6-6 . TGTGCCAGCAGTTACTCCGGGAAACCTACCTACGAGCAGTACTTC CASSYSGKPTYEQYF
. TRBJ2-4 TRBV12-3/TRBV12-4 . TGTGCCAGCAGTTTATGGGGTGGGGCGGACGTAGTCAAAAACTTTCAGTACTTC CASSLWGGADVVKNFQYF
. TRBJ1-2 TRBV5-1 . TGCGCCAGCAGCTTCGTCGGGGGACAACATGGCTACACCTTC CASSFVGGQHGYTF
. TRBJ2-1 TRBV29-1 . TGCAGCGCCGCGCCTGGCTATTACGATGAGCACTTCTTC CSAAPGYYDEHFF
once TRBJ2-1 TRBV5-4 . TGTGCCAGCAGCTTAGGGGGGGCTGCCCTGAGCTCCTACAATGAGCAGCTCTTC CASSLGGAALSSYNEQLF
. TRBJ2-7 TRBV10-3 TRBD2 TGTGTCATCACCAAACGATCGGGACTAGTAGGAGGGTTCTCCTACGAGCAGTACTTC CVITKRSGLVGGFSYEQYF
. TRBJ2-3 TRBV4-2 TRBD2 TGTGCCAGCAACCAAGTGGCGCTTCTTGCGGGAGCGACAGATACGCAATATTTT CASNQVALLAGATDTQYF
. TRBJ2-3 TRBV5-6 . TGCGCCAGCAACACCATGTCGAGGCAGGGGTCGTTCACAGATACGCAGTATTTT CASNTMSRQGSFTDTQYF
once TRBJ2-7 TRBV5-4 . TGTGCAAGCAGCCTCTATAGTAGCGACGAGCGGTACTTC CASSLYSSDERYF
many TRBJ2-7 TRBV11-2 . TGTGCCAGCAGCCCCGGACGGACCTACGAGCAGTACTTC CASSPGRTYEQYF
few TRBJ1-4 TRBV4-2 . TGTGCCAGCAGCCAAGAGTTTCGGGGAAAGGGGTCTGCAACTAATGAAAAACTGCTATTT CASSQEFRGKGSATNEKLLF
once TRBJ1-5 TRBV12-3/TRBV12-4 . TGTGCCAGCAGTTTAACAGACAGTTGGAATCAGCCCCATCATTTT CASSLTDSWNQPHHF
. TRBJ2-1 TRBV4-3 TRBD2 TGCGCCAGCAGCCGAGACGGACTAGCGGCATACGATGAGCAGTTCTTC CASSRDGLAAYDEQFF
. TRBJ1-1 TRBV18 . TGTGCCAGCTCACCCTCATCAGGCCCTGAAGCTTTCTTT CASSPSSGPEAFF
. TRBJ2-5 TRBV11-1 . TGTACTAGCAGTGGACAGGTGGAGGCGGAGACCCAGTACTTC CTSSGQVEAETQYF
. TRBJ2-3 TRBV12-3/TRBV12-4 TRBD2 TGTGCCAGCACATCGGGGACTAGTTTTGACGCAGATACGCAGTATTTT CASTSGTSFDADTQYF
. TRBJ2-3 TRBV4-2 TRBD2 TGTGCCAGCAGCCAAGTGACGCCTCTAGCGGGAGCGACAGATACGCACTATTTT CASSQVTPLAGATDTHYF
. TRBJ2-2 TRBV7-8 . TGTGCCAGCAGCAGAATCCGAGCGGAGAACACCAGGGAGCTGCTTTTT CASSRIRAENTRELLF
few TRBJ2-7 TRBV11-2 . TGTGCCAGCAGCTTAGTGGTCTCCTACGAGCAATACTTC CASSLVVSYEQYF
. TRBJ2-3 TRBV12-3/TRBV12-4 . TGTACCAGTAGTTTCATGGCGGGGACCCTCACAGATACGCAGTATTTT CTSSFMAGTLTDTQYF
few TRBJ2-3 TRBV6-6 TRBD2 TGTGCCAGCAAATCCCCGACTAGCGGGAGGAGAACAGATACGCAGTATTTT CASKSPTSGRRTDTQYF
. TRBJ2-5 TRBV11-2 . TGCGCCAGCGGCCAAGCTCCTGGCTGGGGGAAAGAGACCCAGTACTTC CASGQAPGWGKETQYF
many TRBJ1-4 TRBV11-2 . TGTGCCAGCAAGACTCCAGGAGGAACAAATGAAAAACTGTTTTTT CASKTPGGTNEKLFF
. TRBJ1-2 TRBV5-1 . TGCGCCAGCAGCTTGAACGGGGGCAATGGATACACCTTC CASSLNGGNGYTF
. TRBJ2-5 TRBV25-1 . TGTGAAAGGGGGCTGGGAGGTACGGTGACCCAGTACTTC CERGLGGTVTQYF
. TRBJ2-6 TRBV4-3 . TGCGCCAGCAGCCATGTGGCAGGGGGGGCTGAGACCAACGTCCTGACTTTC CASSHVAGGAETNVLTF
. TRBJ2-7 TRBV6-2/TRBV6-3 . TGTGCTAACAATTCACCGGGACGGGACCACGAGCAGTACTTC CANNSPGRDHEQYF
. TRBJ2-3 TRBV11-2 . TGTGCCAGCAGCGCCACAGATACGCAGTATTTT CASSATDTQYF
. TRBJ1-4 TRBV11-2 . TGTGCCAGCAGCAAGACTCCAGGAAGAACAAACAAAAAACTATTTTTT CASSKTPGRTNKKLFF